The present TCR beta chain was sequenced within a study of cytomegalovirus exposure and HLA in healthy donors. V lost 5 bases to trimming and J lost 8 bases, with 18 bases between them. Per the germline V gene, CDR1 is MNHNS and CDR2 is SASEGT. The length of the CDR3 is 14 residues. The primer mix had 60 Vbeta and 13 Jbeta primers. Profiling relied on immunoSEQ multiplex PCR, and the TCRdb table lists in-frame clones only, not all of them. Its table lists roughly 73,000 clones. The source is a man aged 45-65 years in good health and CMV-seropositive. The chain employs TRBV6-1 and TRBJ1-2; TRBD1 might be the D (5 bases). What was sequenced was PBMCs. Here the CDR3 reads CASSPGHADPGYTF. Here the CDR3 DNA reads TGTGCCAGCAGTCCTGGACACGCCGACCCAGGCTACACCTTC.